Many counts were recorded for the clone carrying this TCR beta chain. At one end, the junction sequence differs from germline, possibly due to a read error. The data stem from a study of human T cells and chemical hapten exposure. Time point defined: healthy volunteer bleed at 6 weeks. Extraction yielded total RNA from whole blood (unfractionated). As processed by the authors: Samples had a median of 95,638 TCRs, ranging 23,224 to 690,600. TCRdb redid the calling of the RACE reads with MiXCR, one entry per CDR3 protein. The V and J calls were determined by TCRdb, not by the authors. The table shows around 45,000 distinct CDR3 sequences, with 3.7% occurring only once. Germline CDR1 is DFQATT and CDR2 is SNEGSKA (reference sequence). There are 15 residues in the CDR3.

Source material: whole blood. This TCR came from a human donor in good health. Some clones in this sample may be carry-over from other donors' samples. J is TRBJ1-5 and V is TRBV20-1; 8 bases match TRBD1. This CDR3 reads CSARAGTGLNQPQHF. The CDR3 nucleotides read TGCAGTGCCAGAGCCGGGACAGGATTAAATCAGCCCCAGCATTTT.